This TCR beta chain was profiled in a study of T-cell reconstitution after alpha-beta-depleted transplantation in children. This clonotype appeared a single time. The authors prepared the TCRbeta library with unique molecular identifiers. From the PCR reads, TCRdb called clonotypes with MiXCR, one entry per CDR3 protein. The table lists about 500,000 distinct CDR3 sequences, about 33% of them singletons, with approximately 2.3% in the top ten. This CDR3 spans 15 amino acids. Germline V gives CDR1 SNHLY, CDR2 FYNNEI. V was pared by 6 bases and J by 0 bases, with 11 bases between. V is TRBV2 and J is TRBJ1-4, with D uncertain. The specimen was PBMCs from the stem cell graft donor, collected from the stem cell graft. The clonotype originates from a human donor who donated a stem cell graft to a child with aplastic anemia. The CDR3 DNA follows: TGTGCCAGCAGAGGCAGCAGCCCAACTAATGAAAAACTGTTTTTT. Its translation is CASRGSSPTNEKLFF.